The 14 T cell receptor beta chains below all came from one sample that was sequenced in a study of cytomegalovirus exposure and HLA in healthy donors (dated by TCRdb to about 2017). The library relied on the immunoSEQ multiplex PCR assay. The multiplex PCR relied on a mix of 60 forward primers for TCR Vbeta segments and 13 reverse primers for TCR Jbeta segments. Not all clones reach the TCRdb copy of this immuneACCESS table, which keeps in-frame sequences only. Checked studies attribute under half of the gap to unresolved V genes and leave the rest unexplained. Counted in this sample were about 94,000 clones; roughly three quarters of them appeared once. Under 0.8% of the sample goes to the ten largest clones. The source material was PBMCs. The receptors shown here come from a woman aged 60-75 years in good health and CMV-seronegative.

The rearrangement joins TRBV6-5 to TRBJ2-7; maybe TRBD2 (6 bases). This CDR3 region has 15 residues. Trimming left V 2 bases short and J 2 bases short, with 13 bases between. The germline V gene has CDR1 MNHEY and CDR2 SVGAGI. The CDR3 nucleotides read TGTGCCAGCAGTTACGCCCCGGGGGATGCCTACGAGCAGTACTTC. Amino acids: CASSYAPGDAYEQYF.

V is TRBV5-5 and J is TRBJ1-2; 7 positions agree with TRBD1. This CDR3 has 14 amino acids. The germline V gene has CDR1 SGHKS and CDR2 YYEKEE (reference sequence). V shed 1 base and J 6 bases; nucleotides not matched to a gene: 6. CDR3 DNA: TGTGCCAGCAGCTTGTTTGAGGGGGCGGATGGCTACACCTTC. This translates into CASSLFEGADGYTF.

The gene calls are TRBV5-1 and TRBJ2-2; 8 bases are shared with TRBD1. V trimming: 2 bases; J trimming: 8 bases; junction bases outside the gene matches: 5. From germline, CDR1 is SGHRS and CDR2 YFSETQ. The CDR3 sequence is 14 residues long. CDR3 in DNA: TGCGCCAGCAGCTTTAAACACAGGGGGGGGGAGCTGTTTTTT. Translated, it gives CASSFKHRGGELFF.

The rearrangement uses TRBV5-4 and TRBJ1-1; 7 positions agree with TRBD1. The CDR3 contains 14 residues. V was pared by 5 bases and J by 5 bases, with 9 bases of the junction left unmatched. Germline V gene sequence: CDR1 SGHNT, CDR2 YYREEE (reference sequence). Here the CDR3 reads CASSRGGAGTEAFF. The CDR3 coding sequence is TGTGCCAGCAGTAGAGGGGGCGCAGGAACTGAAGCTTTCTTT. Filled out from reference TRBV5-4 and TRBJ1-1, the complete variable domain reads ETGVTQSPTHLIKTRGQQVTLRCSSQSGHNTVSWYQQALGQGPQFIFQYYREEENGRGNFPPRFSGLQFPNYSSELNVNALELDDSALYLCASSRGGAGTEAFFGQGTRLTVV.

The chain combines TRBV29-1 with TRBJ2-7, with 9 bases lining up with TRBD1. From germline, CDR1 is SQVTM and CDR2 ANQGSEA. Losses at the gene ends were 1 base for V and 4 bases for J; bases not matched to a gene: 14. The CDR3 has 17 residues. CDR3 in amino acids: CSVEVPSPDRGRYEQYF. DNA for the CDR3: TGCAGCGTTGAAGTACCTAGTCCGGACAGGGGAAGGTACGAGCAGTACTTC.

This clone was observed a handful of times. The genes are TRBV6-1 and TRBJ2-1; the match to TRBD2 covers 11 bases. This CDR3 contains 15 residues. Germline assignment: CDR1 MNHNS and CDR2 SASEGT. V shed 5 bases, J shed 8 bases, and the junction held 8 bases outside the gene matches. Here the CDR3 DNA reads TGTGCCAGCAGTCCCATAGCGGGAGGGGTCCATGAGCAGTTCTTC. Translated, it gives CASSPIAGGVHEQFF.

The chain employs TRBV15 and TRBJ2-4; 7 positions agree with TRBD2. V was pared by 0 bases and J by 9 bases, with 8 bases of the junction left unmatched. The CDR3 has 15 residues. CDR1 is LNHNV, CDR2 YYDKDF, per germline (reference sequence). The DNA of the CDR3 is TGTGCCACCAGCAGAGATCCTCGGGGGGAAGGCATTCAGTACTTC. It yields the protein CATSRDPRGEGIQYF. Supplemented by reference TRBV15 and TRBJ2-4, the full variable domain reads DAMVIQNPRYQVTQFGKPVTLSCSQTLNHNVMYWYQQKSSQAPKLLFHYYDKDFNNEADTPDNFQSRRPNTSFCFLDIRSPGLGDTAMYLCATSRDPRGEGIQYFGAGTRLSVL.

The J gene is TRBJ1-2, the V gene TRBV7-8; 12 nucleotides align to TRBD1. In germline, CDR1 is SGHVS, CDR2 FQNEAQ. CDR3 size: 14 residues. V lost 8 bases and J lost 7; bases outside the gene matches: 8. The CDR3 DNA is TGTGCCAGCGGGGGGACAGGGGGCGTCGGTGGCTACACCTTC. It is translated as CASGGTGGVGGYTF.

This chain links TRBV7-2 with TRBJ1-6; 7 nucleotides match TRBD1. Germline trimming cut 5 bases from V and 3 bases from J; bases unmatched to any gene: 7. This CDR3 spans 16 amino acids. Germline V gives CDR1 SGHTA, CDR2 FQGNSA. CDR3 in amino acids: CASSQRQGGYNSPLHF. The DNA of the CDR3 is TGTGCCAGCAGCCAGCGACAGGGTGGCTATAATTCACCCCTCCACTTT.

This clone has only a few counts. The chain joins TRBV5-1 to TRBJ2-7; D might be TRBD1 (6 bases). Between the trimmed V and J ends, which lost 0 bases and 6 bases, there was a span of 16 bases. This CDR3 comprises 15 residues. CDR1 is SGHRS and CDR2 is YFSETQ in the germline V gene. Written as DNA, the CDR3 is TGCGCCAGCAGCTTGGCCCAGGCAGGGGTCAGCGAGCAGTACTTC. Amino acids: CASSLAQAGVSEQYF.

This clone appeared once. The chain has TRBV5-4 and TRBJ2-3; 7 nucleotides line up with TRBD1. V shed 4 bases and J 9 bases; nucleotides not matched to a gene: 8. Germline values: CDR1 SGHNT, CDR2 YYREEE (reference sequence). The CDR3 totals 13 residues. The CDR3 DNA sequence: TGTGCCAGCAGCGGCCCGGACAGGATGACGCAGTATTTT. Its translation is CASSGPDRMTQYF.

The CDR3 bases are TGCAGCTTTCTTGGGACAGGGAACACCGGGGAGCTGTTTTTT. Residues: CSFLGTGNTGELFF. The chain has TRBV29-1 and TRBJ2-2; 8 nucleotides agree with TRBD1. The CDR3 extends over 14 amino acids. Losses at the gene ends were 8 bases for V and 1 base for J; bases not matched to a gene: 6. Germline assignment: CDR1 SQVTM and CDR2 ANQGSEA.

This clone occurred a few times. The CDR3 sequence is CASSLALITGGREQYF. The CDR3 DNA reads as TGTGCCAGCAGCTTGGCTCTTATTACAGGGGGTCGGGAGCAGTACTTC. The V and J genes are TRBV5-5 and TRBJ2-7, with 8 nucleotides matching TRBD1. This CDR3 spans 16 amino acids. J gave up 7 bases and V 0 bases, and 12 bases lay outside the gene matches. The germline V gene encodes CDR1 SGHKS and CDR2 YYEKEE (reference sequence).

V gene TRBV5-6 combines with J gene TRBJ2-3, with 8 nucleotides matching TRBD2. Germline V gene data show CDR1 as SGHDT and CDR2 as YYEEEE. Trimming cost V 0 bases and J 1 base; bases outside gene matches: 4. CDR3 length: 16 residues. CDR3 sequence (DNA): TGTGCCAGCAGCTTGGGAATAGCGGGGCGCACAGATACGCAGTATTTT. It translates to CASSLGIAGRTDTQYF.